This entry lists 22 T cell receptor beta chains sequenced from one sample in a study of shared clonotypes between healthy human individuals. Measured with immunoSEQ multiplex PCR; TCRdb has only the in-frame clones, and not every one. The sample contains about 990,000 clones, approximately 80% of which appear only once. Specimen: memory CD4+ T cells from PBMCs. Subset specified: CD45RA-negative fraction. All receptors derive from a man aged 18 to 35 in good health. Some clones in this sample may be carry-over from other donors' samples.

The CDR3 region is CASSPPRGQGVLVDEQYF. In nucleotides, the CDR3 is TGTGCCAGCTCACCACCGCGGGGACAGGGGGTTCTAGTCGACGAGCAGTACTTC. V gene TRBV18 combines with J gene TRBJ2-7; TRBD1 matches 11 bases. In germline, CDR1 is KGHSH, CDR2 LQKENI. V lost 0 bases to trimming and J lost 5 bases; unmatched junction nucleotides: 12. This CDR3 is built from 18 residues. The full variable domain, rest sourced from reference TRBV18 and TRBJ2-7, is NAGVMQNPRHLVRRRGQEARLRCSPMKGHSHVYWYRQLPEEGLKFMVYLQKENIIDESGMPKERFSAEFPKEGPSILRIQQVVRGDSAAYFCASSPPRGQGVLVDEQYFGPGTRLTVT.

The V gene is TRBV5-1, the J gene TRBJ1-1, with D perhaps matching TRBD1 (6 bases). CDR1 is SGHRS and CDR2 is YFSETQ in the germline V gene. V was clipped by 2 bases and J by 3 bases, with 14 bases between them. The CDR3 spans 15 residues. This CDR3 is CASSFGGAGDTEAFF. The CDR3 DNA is TGCGCCAGCAGCTTCGGGGGCGCAGGGGACACTGAAGCTTTCTTT.

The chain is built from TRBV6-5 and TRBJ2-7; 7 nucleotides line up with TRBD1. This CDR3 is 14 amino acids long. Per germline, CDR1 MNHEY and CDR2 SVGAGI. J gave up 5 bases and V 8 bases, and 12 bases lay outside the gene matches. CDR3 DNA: TGTGCCAGCCGACCGTCCAGGGGGAAGCACGAGCAGTACTTC. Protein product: CASRPSRGKHEQYF.

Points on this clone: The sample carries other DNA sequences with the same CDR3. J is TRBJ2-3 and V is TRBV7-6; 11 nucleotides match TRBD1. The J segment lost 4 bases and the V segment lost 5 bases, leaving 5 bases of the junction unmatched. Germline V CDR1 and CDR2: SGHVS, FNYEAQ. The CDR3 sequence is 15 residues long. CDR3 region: CASSPWTGGADTQYF. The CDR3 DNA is TGTGCCAGCAGCCCGTGGACAGGGGGCGCAGATACGCAGTATTTT.

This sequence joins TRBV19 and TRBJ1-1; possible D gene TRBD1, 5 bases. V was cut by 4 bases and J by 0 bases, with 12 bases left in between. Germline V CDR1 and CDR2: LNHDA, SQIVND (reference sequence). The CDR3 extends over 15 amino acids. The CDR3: CASSRDGTMNTEAFF. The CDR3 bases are TGTGCCAGTAGTAGGGACGGAACCATGAACACTGAAGCTTTCTTT.

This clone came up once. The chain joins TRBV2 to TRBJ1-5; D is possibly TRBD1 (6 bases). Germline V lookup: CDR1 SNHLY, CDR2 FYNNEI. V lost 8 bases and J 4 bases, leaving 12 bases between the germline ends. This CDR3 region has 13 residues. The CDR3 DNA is TGTGCCAGCGGAACAGGGAGTAATCAGCCCCAGCATTTT. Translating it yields CASGTGSNQPQHF.

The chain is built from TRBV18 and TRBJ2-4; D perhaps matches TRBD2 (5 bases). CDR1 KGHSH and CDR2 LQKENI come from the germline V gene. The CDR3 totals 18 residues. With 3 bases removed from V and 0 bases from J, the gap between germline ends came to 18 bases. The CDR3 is CASSPLTPSGGAKNIQYF. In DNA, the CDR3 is TGTGCCAGCTCACCTCTTACCCCCAGCGGAGGAGCCAAAAACATTCAGTACTTC.

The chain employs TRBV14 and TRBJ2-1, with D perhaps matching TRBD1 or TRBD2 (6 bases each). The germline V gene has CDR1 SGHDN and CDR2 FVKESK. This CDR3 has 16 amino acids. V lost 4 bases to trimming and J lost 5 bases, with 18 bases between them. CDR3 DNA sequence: TGTGCCAGCAGCCCCCTAGGGGGGAGGACCAACAATGAGCAGTTCTTC. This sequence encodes CASSPLGGRTNNEQFF. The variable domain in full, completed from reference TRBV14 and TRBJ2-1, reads EAGVTQFPSHSVIEKGQTVTLRCDPISGHDNLYWYRRVMGKEIKFLLHFVKESKQDESGMPNNRFLAERTGGTYSTLKVQPAELEDSGVYFCASSPLGGRTNNEQFFGPGTRLTVL.

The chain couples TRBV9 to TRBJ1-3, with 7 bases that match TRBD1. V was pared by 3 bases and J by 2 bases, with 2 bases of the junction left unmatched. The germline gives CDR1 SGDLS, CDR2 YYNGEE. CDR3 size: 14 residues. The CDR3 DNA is TGTGCCAGCAGCGAGCAGGGGGCTGGAAACACCATATATTTT. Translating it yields CASSEQGAGNTIYF.

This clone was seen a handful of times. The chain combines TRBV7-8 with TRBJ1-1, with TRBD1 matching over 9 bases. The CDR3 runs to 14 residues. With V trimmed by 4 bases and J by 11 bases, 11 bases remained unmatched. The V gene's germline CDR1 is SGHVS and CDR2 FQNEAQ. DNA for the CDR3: TGTGCCAGCAGCTCCCGGGACAGGGATCTCGTTGCTTTCTTT. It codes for CASSSRDRDLVAFF. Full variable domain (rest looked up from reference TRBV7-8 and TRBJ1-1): GAGVSQSPRYKVAKRGQDVALRCDPISGHVSLFWYQQALGQGPEFLTYFQNEAQLDKSGLPSDRFFAERPEGSVSTLKIQRTQQEDSAVYLCASSSRDRDLVAFFGQGTRLTVV.

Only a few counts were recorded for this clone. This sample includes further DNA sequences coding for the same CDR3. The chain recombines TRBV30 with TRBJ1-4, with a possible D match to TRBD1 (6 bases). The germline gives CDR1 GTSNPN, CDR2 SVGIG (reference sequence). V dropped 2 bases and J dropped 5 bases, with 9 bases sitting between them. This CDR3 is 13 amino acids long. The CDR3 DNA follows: TGTGCCTGGAGTAGGGGGAGCAATGAAAAACTGTTTTTT. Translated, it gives CAWSRGSNEKLFF.

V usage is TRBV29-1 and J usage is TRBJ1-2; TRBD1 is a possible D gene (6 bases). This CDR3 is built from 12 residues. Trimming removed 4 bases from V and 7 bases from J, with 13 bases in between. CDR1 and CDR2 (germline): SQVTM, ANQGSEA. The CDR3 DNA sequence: TGCAGCGTTGTAGCGGCCAGGGGTGGCTACACCTTC. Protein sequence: CSVVAARGGYTF.

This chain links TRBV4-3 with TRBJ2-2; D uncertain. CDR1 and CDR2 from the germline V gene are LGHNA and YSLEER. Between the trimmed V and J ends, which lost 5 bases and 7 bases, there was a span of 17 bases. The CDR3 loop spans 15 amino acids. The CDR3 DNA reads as TGCGCCAGCAGCGAATCAGGCGGTTTGGTCGGGGAGCTGTTTTTT. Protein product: CASSESGGLVGELFF.

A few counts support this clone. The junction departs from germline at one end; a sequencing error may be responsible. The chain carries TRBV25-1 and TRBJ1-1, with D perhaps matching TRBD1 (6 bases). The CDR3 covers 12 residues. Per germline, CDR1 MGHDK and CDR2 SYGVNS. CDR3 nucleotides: TGTGCCAGCCAGTTACGGGACACTGAAGCCTTCTTT. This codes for CASQLRDTEAFF.

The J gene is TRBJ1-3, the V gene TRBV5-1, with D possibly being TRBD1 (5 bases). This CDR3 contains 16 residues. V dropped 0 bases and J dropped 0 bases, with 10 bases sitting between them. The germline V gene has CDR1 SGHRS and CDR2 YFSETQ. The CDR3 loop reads CASSLAGIYSGNTIYF. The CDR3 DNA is TGCGCCAGCAGCTTGGCAGGGATTTACTCTGGAAACACCATATATTTT.

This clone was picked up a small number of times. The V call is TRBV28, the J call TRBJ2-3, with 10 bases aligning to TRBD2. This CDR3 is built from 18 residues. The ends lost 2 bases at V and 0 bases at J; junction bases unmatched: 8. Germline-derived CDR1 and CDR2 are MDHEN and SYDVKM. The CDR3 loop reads CASSLRLDSGGSTDTQYF. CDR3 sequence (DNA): TGTGCCAGCAGTTTACGACTCGATAGCGGGGGGAGCACAGATACGCAGTATTTT.

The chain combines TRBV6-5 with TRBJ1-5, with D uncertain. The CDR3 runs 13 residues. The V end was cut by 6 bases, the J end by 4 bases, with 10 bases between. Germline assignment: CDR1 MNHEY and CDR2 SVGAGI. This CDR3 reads CASSPGRNQPQHF. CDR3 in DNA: TGTGCCAGCAGCCCGGGTCGTAATCAGCCCCAGCATTTT.

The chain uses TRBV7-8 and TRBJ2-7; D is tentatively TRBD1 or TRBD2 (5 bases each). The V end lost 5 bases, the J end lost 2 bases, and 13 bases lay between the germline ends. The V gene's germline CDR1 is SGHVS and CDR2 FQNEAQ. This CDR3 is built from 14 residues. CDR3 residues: CASSPLPGPYEQYF. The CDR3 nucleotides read TGTGCCAGCAGCCCTCTTCCGGGACCCTACGAGCAGTACTTC.

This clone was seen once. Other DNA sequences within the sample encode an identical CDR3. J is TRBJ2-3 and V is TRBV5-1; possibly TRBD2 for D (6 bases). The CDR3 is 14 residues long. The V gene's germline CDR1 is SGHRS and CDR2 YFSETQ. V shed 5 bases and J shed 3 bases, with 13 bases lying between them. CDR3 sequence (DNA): TGCGCCAGCAGTCCCGGGACTGAAACAGATACGCAGTATTTT. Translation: CASSPGTETDTQYF.

The chain's CDR3 is CASSPGQGHDEKLFF. The CDR3 DNA follows: TGTGCCAGCAGCCCAGGACAGGGACACGATGAAAAACTGTTTTTT. This rearrangement joins TRBV2 to TRBJ1-4, with TRBD1 identical over 8 bases. The CDR3 is 15 residues long. The ends lost 6 bases at V and 6 bases at J; junction bases unmatched: 9. Germline CDR1 SNHLY, CDR2 FYNNEI.

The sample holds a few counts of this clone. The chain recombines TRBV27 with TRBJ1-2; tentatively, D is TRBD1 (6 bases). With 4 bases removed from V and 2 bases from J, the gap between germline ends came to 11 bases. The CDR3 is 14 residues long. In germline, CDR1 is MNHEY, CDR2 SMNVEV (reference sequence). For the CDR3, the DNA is TGTGCCAGCAGTTCCCGACAGGTGAACTATGGCTACACCTTC. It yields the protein CASSSRQVNYGYTF.

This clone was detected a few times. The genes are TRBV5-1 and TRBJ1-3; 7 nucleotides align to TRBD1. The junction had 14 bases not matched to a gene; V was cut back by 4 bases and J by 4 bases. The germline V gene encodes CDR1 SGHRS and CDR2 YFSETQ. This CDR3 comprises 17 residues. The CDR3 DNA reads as TGCGCCAGCAGCCCTCGACAGGGAGGGGGGTCAGGAAACACCATATATTTT. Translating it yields CASSPRQGGGSGNTIYF.